This entry lists 17 T cell receptor beta chains sequenced from one sample in a study of breast tumors, draining lymph nodes, adjacent tissues. TCRdb re-derived calls from the multiplex PCR reads in MiXCR, one entry per CDR3 protein. The sample includes about 21,000 distinct CDR3 sequences, 41% of them seen just once. Sequenced: breast tumor tissue. The receptors derive from a female donor with breast cancer. Some clones in this sample may be carry-over from other donors' samples.

This clonotype appeared a few times. The gene calls are TRBV5-1 and TRBJ1-1; 9 nucleotides line up with TRBD1. The CDR3 spans 16 residues. V lost 1 base, J lost 4 bases, and 8 bases stayed unmatched. CDR1 and CDR2 (germline): SGHRS, YFSETQ. The CDR3 nucleotides read TGCGCCAGCAGCTTGACAGGGGGCGGGTCAGGCACTGAAGCTTTCTTT. Amino acids: CASSLTGGGSGTEAFF.

This clonotype has a handful of counts. The chain uses TRBV7-2 and TRBJ2-1; D assignment may be TRBD1 or TRBD2 (5 bases each). The V and J ends lost 5 bases and 4 bases respectively, with 12 bases between them. This CDR3 comprises 14 residues. Germline V gives CDR1 SGHTA, CDR2 FQGNSA. The CDR3: CASSRGTEYNEQFF. In nucleotides, the CDR3 is TGTGCCAGCAGCCGAGGGACGGAGTACAATGAGCAGTTCTTC. The full variable domain, in which reference TRBV7-2 and TRBJ2-1 provide the parts outside the CDR3, is GAGVSQSPSNKVTEKGKDVELRCDPISGHTALYWYRQSLGQGLEFLIYFQGNSAPDKSGLPSDRFSAERTGGSVSTLTIQRTQQEDSAVYLCASSRGTEYNEQFFGPGTRLTVL.

This clonotype was recorded at least ten times. The gene calls are TRBV19 and TRBJ1-2, with no clear D. This CDR3 contains 11 residues. Germline V gene lookup returns CDR1 LNHDA and CDR2 SQIVND (reference sequence). Trimming pared 3 bases from V and 6 bases from J, leaving 5 bases between. Written as DNA, the CDR3 is TGTGCCAGTAGTATGACAAATGGCTACACCTTC. Translated: CASSMTNGYTF.

The rearrangement joins TRBV10-2 to TRBJ2-4; D unclear. The V gene's germline CDR1 is WSHSY and CDR2 SAAADI. The CDR3 totals 14 residues. The V end lost 3 bases, the J end lost 6 bases, and 12 bases lay between the germline ends. The CDR3 region has the DNA TGCGCCAGCAGTGAAAGGACCCAGAGAAACATTCAGTACTTC. This codes for CASSERTQRNIQYF.

V gene TRBV15 combines with J gene TRBJ2-1, with 9 bases matching TRBD1. The germline V gene encodes CDR1 LNHNV and CDR2 YYDKDF (reference sequence). The CDR3 loop spans 15 amino acids. Trimming took 2 bases from V and 8 from J; bases not matched to a gene: 7. The CDR3 is CATSRPRGQGYEQFF. CDR3 nucleotide sequence: TGTGCCACCAGCAGACCCAGAGGACAGGGGTATGAGCAGTTCTTC.

The chain links TRBV4-1 to TRBJ2-3, with a tentative D call TRBD1 (5 bases). CDR3 length: 18 amino acids. With 2 bases removed from V and 0 bases from J, the gap between germline ends came to 18 bases. Germline assignment: CDR1 MGHRA and CDR2 YSYEKL. CDR3 coding DNA: TGCGCCAGCAGCCAAACTAACCTCGACAGCACTAGCACAGATACGCAGTATTTT. It is translated as CASSQTNLDSTSTDTQYF.

In this sample, this clonotype turned up many times. The chain carries TRBV20-1 and TRBJ1-4; 7 bases map to TRBD1. The CDR3 has 13 amino acids. Looked up from germline, CDR1 is DFQATT and CDR2 is SNEGSKA (reference sequence). Losses at the gene ends were 6 bases for V and 2 bases for J; bases not matched to a gene: 3. The CDR3 sequence: CSAKGGTNEKLFF. CDR3 sequence (DNA): TGCAGTGCGAAAGGGGGCACTAATGAAAAACTGTTTTTT.

This chain joins TRBV9 and TRBJ2-7; no definite D call. Between the trimmed V and J ends, which lost 0 bases and 1 base, there was a span of 8 bases. CDR3 size: 14 residues. Per germline, CDR1 SGDLS and CDR2 YYNGEE. The DNA for the CDR3 is TGTGCCAGCAGCGTAGGTTCGTCATCCTACGAGCAGTACTTC. Translation: CASSVGSSSYEQYF.

J is TRBJ2-3 and V is TRBV4-3; D is undetermined. Per the germline V gene, CDR1 is LGHNA and CDR2 is YSLEER. Trimming left V 1 base short and J 3 bases short, with 8 bases between. The CDR3 runs to 14 residues. CDR3 in amino acids: CASSQGFMTDTQYF. CDR3 bases: TGCGCCAGCAGCCAAGGTTTTATGACAGATACGCAGTATTTT.

This clonotype has ten or more counts. J is TRBJ2-7 and V is TRBV7-9; tentatively, D is TRBD2 (6 bases). The CDR3 loop spans 12 amino acids. V lost 5 bases, J lost 9 bases, and 14 bases lay in between. Per the germline V gene, CDR1 is SEHNR and CDR2 is FQNEAQ (reference sequence). The CDR3 region has the DNA TGTGCCAGCAGCCCGGGGACTTTGGTGCAGTACTTC. It translates to CASSPGTLVQYF.

In DNA form, the CDR3 reads TGTGCCAGCAGTCGACAGGCCTCCTACGAGCAGTACTTC. Protein: CASSRQASYEQYF. The rearrangement links TRBV2 to TRBJ2-7, with D possibly being TRBD1 (6 bases). This CDR3 is 13 amino acids long. CDR1 and CDR2 from the germline V gene are SNHLY and FYNNEI. The V gene lost 5 bases and the J gene lost 0 bases, with 8 bases spanning the gap.

Regarding this clonotype: Because the CDR3's place on the DNA is in doubt, the DNA is left out and the CDR3 is given as listed by TCRdb. The gene calls are TRBV11-2 and TRBJ2-7; whether TRBD2, the table's D call, matches the DNA was not checked. Looked up from germline, CDR1 is SGHAT and CDR2 is FQNNGV. The CDR3 length equals 22 residues, ends included. Here the CDR3 reads CASSFYICSAGPAGGHTYEQYF.

About this clonotype: A junction end diverges from the germline sequence, so it may reflect a read error. This chain connects TRBV7-9 to TRBJ1-4; maybe TRBD1 (6 bases). The CDR3 spans 16 residues. Per germline, CDR1 SEHNR and CDR2 FQNEAQ (reference sequence). CDR3 coding DNA: TGCGCCAGCAGCCCGACCGTCAGGGGTACTAATGAAAAACTGTATTTT. It specifies CASSPTVRGTNEKLYF.

This clonotype has a count of ten or more. The gene calls are TRBV11-2 and TRBJ2-1; D gene ambiguous. Deletions cut 4 bases from V and 3 bases from J, with 7 bases between. The CDR3 runs to 13 residues. The germline CDR1 and CDR2 sequences are SGHAT and FQNNGV. CDR3 in DNA: TGTGCCAGCAGCTCAGAAATCTACAATGAGCAGTTCTTC. This translates into CASSSEIYNEQFF.

The CDR3 DNA follows: TGCGCCAGCAGTCCGACAGGAAGGGGGACTGAAGCTTTCTTT. Encoded protein: CASSPTGRGTEAFF. J is TRBJ1-1 and V is TRBV10-1; a weak D match, TRBD1 (6 bases). Looked up from germline, CDR1 is WNHNN and CDR2 is SYGVQD (reference sequence). This CDR3 region has 14 residues. Between the trimmed V and J ends, which lost 5 bases and 5 bases, there was a span of 15 bases.

This clonotype appeared many times. The chain links TRBV29-1 to TRBJ1-2; D ambiguous. Trimming shortened V by 2 bases and J by 6 bases, and 10 bases separated the two germline ends. The CDR3 runs 12 residues. Germline V CDR1 and CDR2: SQVTM, ANQGSEA. CDR3 DNA sequence: TGCAGCGTTGAACCTACGCCAAATGGCTACACCTTC. Translation: CSVEPTPNGYTF.

The gene calls are TRBV29-1 and TRBJ1-2, with D perhaps matching TRBD1 (5 bases). CDR3 length equals 15 residues. Trimming left V 3 bases short and J 1 base short, with 15 bases between. Germline assignment: CDR1 SQVTM and CDR2 ANQGSEA. The CDR3 is CSVDEGRGGNYGYTF. The CDR3 DNA sequence: TGCAGCGTTGATGAGGGGCGGGGTGGTAACTATGGCTACACCTTC.